These T cell receptor beta chains were read from a single sample in a study of identifying expanded T cells in peripheral blood. The table came from immunoSEQ multiplex PCR; TCRdb's copy has only in-frame clones and leaves some out. The data contain approximately 100,000 clones, about nine tenths of them seen just once; the ten biggest clones take up 3% to 4%. The material sequenced was blood. These receptors all come from a person aged 18 to 75 in good health. The conserved cysteine and the conserved F or W are not part of the CDR3 here. The D gene is left open where the match is weak.

J: TRBJ1-1; D: -; V: TRBV5-4; CDR3: ASSRDGRNTEAF
J: TRBJ2-1; D: -; V: TRBV7-3; CDR3: ASSYGDNEQF
J: TRBJ1-6; D: -; V: TRBV10-2; CDR3: ASSEGGSPLH
J: TRBJ2-5; D: -; V: TRBV6-5; CDR3: ASSYPGRGETQY
J: TRBJ1-1; D: -; V: TRBV6-5; CDR3: ASTVGGWKNTEAF
J: TRBJ2-7; D: -; V: TRBV6-1; CDR3: ASSENDSLSYEQY
J: TRBJ1-1; D: -; V: TRBV19; CDR3: ASTQPLITEAF
J: TRBJ1-5; D: -; V: TRBV5-6; CDR3: ASSLAGNQPQH
J: TRBJ1-2; D: -; V: TRBV19; CDR3: ASSTPVGGGEFGYGYT
J: TRBJ2-3; D: -; V: TRBV9; CDR3: ASSVGPFPDTQY
J: TRBJ1-5; D: -; V: TRBV28; CDR3: ASSRMGGANQPQH
J: TRBJ1-4; D: -; V: TRBV6-6; CDR3: ASSLVDVTTGGKLF
J: TRBJ1-4; D: -; V: TRBV7-7; CDR3: ASSAFGGGYGEKLF
J: TRBJ2-7; D: TRBD1; V: TRBV10-3; CDR3: AISSRPDRVTYEQY
J: TRBJ2-2; D: TRBD2; V: TRBV5-6; CDR3: ASSLRSGTNTGELF
J: TRBJ2-5; D: -; V: TRBV18; CDR3: ASSPRGPQETQY
J: TRBJ2-7; D: TRBD2; V: TRBV30; CDR3: AWKNTAGLAGGYEQY
J: TRBJ1-3; D: -; V: TRBV9; CDR3: ASSPGTSGNTIY
J: TRBJ1-2; D: -; V: TRBV5-4; CDR3: ASSLAVAGTGGYT
J: TRBJ2-3; D: TRBD1; V: TRBV2; CDR3: ASTVTGASTDTQY
J: TRBJ2-5; D: TRBD1; V: TRBV29-1; CDR3: SVDPMDREEETQY
J: TRBJ1-5; D: TRBD1; V: TRBV30; CDR3: AWSAGQGWNQPQH
J: TRBJ1-1; D: -; V: TRBV19; CDR3: ASSGGTLGAF
J: TRBJ1-2; D: -; V: TRBV19; CDR3: ASTETANYGYT